This T cell receptor beta chain appears in the sequencing data of a study of shared clonotypes between healthy human individuals. In the study overall: Three men and a couple of women, aged 18 to 49, were donors.

Of note for this clone: Given a much more abundant clone one base away, this may be a read error.

The protocol was immunoSEQ multiplex PCR, while the TCRdb copy is restricted to in-frame clones and leaves out a portion. The profile covers more than 900,000 clones, with around three quarters appearing a single time and around 0.6% taken by the ten largest. Specimen: memory CD4+ T cells from PBMCs. Subset of the sample: CD45RA-negative fraction. The TCR sequence derives from a man aged 18 to 30 in good health. Some clones in this sample may be carry-over from other donors' samples.

Here the CDR3 DNA reads TGTGCCAGCAAGAACCGGCGGGGGGTAAACGAGCAGTACTTC. Translation: CASKNRRGVNEQYF. The J gene is TRBJ2-7, the V gene TRBV2, with 8 bases aligning to TRBD2. Germline trimming cut 7 bases from V and 5 bases from J; bases unmatched to any gene: 10. Germline values: CDR1 SNHLY, CDR2 FYNNEI. This CDR3 region has 14 residues.